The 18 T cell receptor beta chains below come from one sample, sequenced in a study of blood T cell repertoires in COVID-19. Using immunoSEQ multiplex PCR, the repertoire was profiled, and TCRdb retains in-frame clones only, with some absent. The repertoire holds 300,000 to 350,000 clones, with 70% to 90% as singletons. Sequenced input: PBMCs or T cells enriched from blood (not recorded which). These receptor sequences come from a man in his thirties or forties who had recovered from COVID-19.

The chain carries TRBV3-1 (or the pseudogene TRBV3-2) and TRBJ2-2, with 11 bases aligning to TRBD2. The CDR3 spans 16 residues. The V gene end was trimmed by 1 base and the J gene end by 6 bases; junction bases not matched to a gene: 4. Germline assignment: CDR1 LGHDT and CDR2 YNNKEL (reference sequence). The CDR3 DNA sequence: TGTGCCAGCAGCCAAGGTAGCGGGGGGGCCGCCGGGGAGCTGTTTTTT. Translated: CASSQGSGGAAGELFF.

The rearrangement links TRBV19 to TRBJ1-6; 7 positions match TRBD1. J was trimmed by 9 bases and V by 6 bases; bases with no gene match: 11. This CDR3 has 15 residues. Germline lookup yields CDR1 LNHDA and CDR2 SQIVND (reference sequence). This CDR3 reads CASSPGQTFSSPLHF. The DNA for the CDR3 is TGTGCCAGTAGCCCGGGACAGACTTTTTCTTCACCCCTCCACTTT.

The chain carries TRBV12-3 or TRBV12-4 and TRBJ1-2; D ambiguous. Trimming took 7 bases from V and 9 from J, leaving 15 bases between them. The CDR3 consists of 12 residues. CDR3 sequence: CASTVAGGRYTF. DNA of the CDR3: TGTGCCAGCACCGTGGCCGGTGGGCGCTACACCTTC.

The chain's CDR3 is CASSQRGGGPSTDTQYF. The CDR3 nucleotides read TGTGCCAGCAGTCAACGCGGGGGGGGACCGAGCACAGATACGCAGTATTTT. The rearrangement links TRBV6-6 to TRBJ2-3, with 9 bases lining up with TRBD2. The CDR3 totals 17 residues. Germline CDR1 reads MNHNY; CDR2 reads SVGAGI (reference sequence). With 5 bases clipped from V and 0 bases from J, the junction kept 9 bases outside the gene matches.

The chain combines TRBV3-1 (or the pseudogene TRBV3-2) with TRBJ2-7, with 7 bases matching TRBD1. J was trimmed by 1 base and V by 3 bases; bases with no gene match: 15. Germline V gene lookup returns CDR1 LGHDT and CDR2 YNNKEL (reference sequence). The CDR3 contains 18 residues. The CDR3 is CASSHPTFPTGNSYEQYF. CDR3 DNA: TGTGCCAGCAGCCACCCGACATTCCCGACAGGGAATTCCTACGAGCAGTACTTC.

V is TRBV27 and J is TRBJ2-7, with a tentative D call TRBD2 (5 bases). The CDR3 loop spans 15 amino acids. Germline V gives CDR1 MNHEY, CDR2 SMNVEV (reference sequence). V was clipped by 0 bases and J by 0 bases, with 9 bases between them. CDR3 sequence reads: CASSLSGDPSYEQYF. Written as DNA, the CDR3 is TGTGCCAGCAGTTTATCCGGGGATCCCTCCTACGAGCAGTACTTC.

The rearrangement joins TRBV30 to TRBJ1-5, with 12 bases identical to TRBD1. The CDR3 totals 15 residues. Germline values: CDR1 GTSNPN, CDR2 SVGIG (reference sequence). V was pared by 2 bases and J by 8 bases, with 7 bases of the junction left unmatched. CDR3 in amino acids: CAWSRDRGLPEPQHF. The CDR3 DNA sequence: TGTGCCTGGAGTCGGGACAGGGGGCTCCCGGAGCCCCAGCATTTT.

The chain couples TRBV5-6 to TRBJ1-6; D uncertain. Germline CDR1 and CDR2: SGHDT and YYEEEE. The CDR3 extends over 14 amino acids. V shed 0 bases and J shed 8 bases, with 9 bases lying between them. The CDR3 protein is CASSLESGDSPLHF. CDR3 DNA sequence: TGTGCCAGCAGCTTGGAATCGGGAGATTCACCCCTCCACTTT. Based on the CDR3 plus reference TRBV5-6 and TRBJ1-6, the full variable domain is DAGVTQSPTHLIKTRGQQVTLRCSPKSGHDTVSWYQQALGQGPQFIFQYYEEEERQRGNFPDRFSGHQFPNYSSELNVNALLLGDSALYLCASSLESGDSPLHFGNGTRLTVT.

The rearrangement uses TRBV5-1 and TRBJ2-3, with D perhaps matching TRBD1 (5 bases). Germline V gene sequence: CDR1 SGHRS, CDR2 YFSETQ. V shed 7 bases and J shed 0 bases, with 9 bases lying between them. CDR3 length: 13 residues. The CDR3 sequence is CASAKGSTDTQYF. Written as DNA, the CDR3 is TGCGCCAGCGCCAAGGGGAGCACAGATACGCAGTATTTT.

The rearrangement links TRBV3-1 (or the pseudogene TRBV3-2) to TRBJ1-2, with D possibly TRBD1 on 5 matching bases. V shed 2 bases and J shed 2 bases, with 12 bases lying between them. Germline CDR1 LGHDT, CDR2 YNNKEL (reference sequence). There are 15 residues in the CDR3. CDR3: CASSQYRTTNYGYTF. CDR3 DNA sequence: TGTGCCAGCAGCCAATACAGGACAACCAACTATGGCTACACCTTC.

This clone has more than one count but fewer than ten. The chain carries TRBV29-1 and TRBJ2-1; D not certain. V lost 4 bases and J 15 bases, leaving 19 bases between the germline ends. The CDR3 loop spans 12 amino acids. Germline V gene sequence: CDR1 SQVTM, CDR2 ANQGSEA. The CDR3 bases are TGCAGCGTTGTTTCGGGTTCTGGAGTTCTGTTCTTC. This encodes CSVVSGSGVLFF.

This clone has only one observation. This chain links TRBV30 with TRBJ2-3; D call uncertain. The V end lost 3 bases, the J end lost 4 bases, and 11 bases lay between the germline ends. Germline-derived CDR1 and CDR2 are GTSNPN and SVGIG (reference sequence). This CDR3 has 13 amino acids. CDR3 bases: TGTGCCTGGAGAGCACTACGCGCAGATACGCAGTATTTT. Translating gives CAWRALRADTQYF.

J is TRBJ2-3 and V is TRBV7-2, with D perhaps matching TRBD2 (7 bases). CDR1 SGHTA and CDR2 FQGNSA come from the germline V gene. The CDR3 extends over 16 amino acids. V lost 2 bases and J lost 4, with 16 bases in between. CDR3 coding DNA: TGTGCCAGCAGCTTAAGTGAGGGGGGGCGGGCAGATACGCAGTATTTT. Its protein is CASSLSEGGRADTQYF.

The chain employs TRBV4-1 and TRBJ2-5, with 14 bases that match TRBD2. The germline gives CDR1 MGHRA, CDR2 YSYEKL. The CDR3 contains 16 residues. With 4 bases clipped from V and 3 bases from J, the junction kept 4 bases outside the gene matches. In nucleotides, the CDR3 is TGCGCCAGCAGCCGACTAGCGGGGGGGACGAAAGAGACCCAGTACTTC. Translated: CASSRLAGGTKETQYF.

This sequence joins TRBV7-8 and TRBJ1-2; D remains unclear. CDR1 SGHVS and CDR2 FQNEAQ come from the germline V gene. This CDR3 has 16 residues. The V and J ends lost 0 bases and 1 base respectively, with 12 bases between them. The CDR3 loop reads CASSLARAEDNYGYTF. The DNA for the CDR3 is TGTGCCAGCAGCTTAGCGAGGGCGGAAGATAACTATGGCTACACCTTC.

DNA of the CDR3: TGTGCCAGCTCACCCACTTCCGGGACAGGAGCCTACGAGCAGTACTTC. Protein product: CASSPTSGTGAYEQYF. The chain uses TRBV18 and TRBJ2-7; 8 nucleotides line up with TRBD1. There are 16 residues in the CDR3. V lost 3 bases, J lost 2 bases, and 9 bases stayed unmatched. From germline, CDR1 is KGHSH and CDR2 LQKENI.

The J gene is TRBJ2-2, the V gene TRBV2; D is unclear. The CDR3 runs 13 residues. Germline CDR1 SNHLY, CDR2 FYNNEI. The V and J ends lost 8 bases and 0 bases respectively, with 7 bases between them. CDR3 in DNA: TGTGCCAGCTCAGTCGCGAACACCGGGGAGCTGTTTTTT. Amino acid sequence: CASSVANTGELFF.

The CDR3 loop is CASSPRQDYNSPLHF. Written as DNA, the CDR3 is TGTGCCAGCAGCCCCCGACAGGACTATAATTCACCCCTCCACTTT. V and J are TRBV7-9 and TRBJ1-6, with a weak D call TRBD1 (6 bases). The CDR3 sequence is 15 residues long. The germline CDR1 and CDR2 sequences are SEHNR and FQNEAQ (reference sequence). Trimming stripped 5 bases from V and 3 bases from J, with 11 bases between.